This T cell receptor beta chain emerged from a study of T cell changes during pregnancy in multiple sclerosis. Per germline, CDR1 SGDLS and CDR2 YYNGEE. V lost 0 bases to trimming and J lost 5 bases, with 11 bases between them. CDR3 length: 14 amino acids. This table comes from immunoSEQ multiplex PCR, and its TCRdb copy is limited to in-frame clones, with some not included. The sample consists of roughly 53,000 clones, 90% of them appearing once. This clone was observed a handful of times. The material sequenced was CD8+ T cells from peripheral blood mononuclear cells, taken before pregnancy. The chain joins TRBV9 to TRBJ1-1, with D hard to call. The receptor's source is a female donor with multiple sclerosis, enrolled in a pregnancy study. CDR3 region: CASSVVPSGTEAFF. Written as DNA, the CDR3 is TGTGCCAGCAGCGTAGTCCCCTCGGGAACTGAAGCTTTCTTT.